This TCR beta chain is from a study of blood T cell repertoires in COVID-19. Turning to the study itself: There were acute and convalescent COVID-19 samples, and they came from the United States, Italy and Spain. PBMCs, B-cell-depleted T cells, or T cells were the source of the cDNA or gDNA that made up the material.

Germline V lookup: CDR1 LGHNA, CDR2 YSLEER. V lost 1 base and J lost 5, with 20 bases in between. The CDR3 is 18 amino acids. Per the original methods: From reference gene primer amplification, estimates of nucleated cell counts were derived. Repertoires were generated with immunoSEQ multiplex PCR, while TCRdb's copy carries only in-frame clones and drops some. D and trimming were read from the DNA, whereas the V and J calls and clone size are those reported in that table. The sample shows just under 90,000 clones, around nine tenths of them seen only once. The rearrangement links TRBV4-3 to TRBJ1-4; D remains unclear. The clonotype comes from a man between 60 and 75 years old with acute or convalescent COVID-19. Specimen: peripheral blood. CDR3 in amino acids: CASSQGSANGLPNEKLFF. CDR3 DNA sequence: TGCGCCAGCAGCCAAGGTTCGGCGAACGGACTGCCCAATGAAAAACTGTTTTTT.